This TCR beta chain comes out of a study of T cell responses to AZD1222 COVID-19 vaccine. Findings and caveats of the study: Unmutated variant regions are reportedly the target of nearly half of TCRs that are spike-specific. Seropositivity was recorded at baseline in only a handful of AZD1222 recipients.

Per germline, CDR1 SGHNT and CDR2 YENEEA. The length of the CDR3 is 13 residues. Trimming removed 4 bases from V and 6 bases from J, with 10 bases in between. With respect to this clone: Its antigen is not known.

The repertoire was sequenced with immunoSEQ multiplex PCR; TCRdb's copy has only in-frame clones and lacks some. The top ten clones hold 27% of a sample with some 80,000 clones, 65% to 80% of them seen once. The V call is TRBV11-3, the J call TRBJ2-4; possibly TRBD1 or TRBD2 for D (5 bases each). Sequencing was performed on peripheral blood, taken 28 days after the second dose of the MenACWY control vaccine. This TCR derives from an adult who received the MenACWY meningococcal vaccine as a control. CDR3: CASSSGASNIQYF. Written as DNA, the CDR3 is TGTGCCAGCAGCTCCGGGGCCTCAAACATTCAGTACTTC.